The sequence of this TCR beta chain was determined in a study of cytomegalovirus exposure and HLA in healthy donors. Study context: Out of 398 genotyped donors, about 80% belonged to the Caucasian-associated ancestry cluster. Findings and limits, study-wide: According to a later analysis, most TCR beta chains associated with CMV appeared HLA-restricted.

CDR1 and CDR2 from the germline V gene are SNHLY and FYNNEI. V shed 3 bases and J shed 7 bases, with 13 bases lying between them. The CDR3 consists of 14 residues. PCR was performed using 60 Vbeta and 13 Jbeta primers. Sequencing was performed with immunoSEQ multiplex PCR; in TCRdb, only in-frame clones are kept and a portion is missing. There are 150,000 to 200,000 clones in the sample; 65% to 85% occur only once, and around 5.9% lies in the top ten. A word on this clone: Antigen specificity is unknown.

Sequenced: PBMCs. The chain joins TRBV2 to TRBJ2-4; D may be TRBD2 (5 bases). The clonotype originates from a woman aged 30 to 39 in good health and CMV-seropositive. The CDR3 loop reads CASSDIALGNIQYF. In nucleotides, the CDR3 is TGTGCCAGCAGTGACATCGCACTAGGGAACATTCAGTACTTC.